Reported below is one T cell receptor beta chain. Its target is not known. PCR amplification relied on 60 Vbeta primers (plus 13 Jbeta primers). Libraries were prepared by immunoSEQ multiplex PCR; TCRdb keeps only in-frame clonotypes and omits some of them. This sample has 100,000 to 150,000 clones, with approximately 84% found just once. The data stem from a study of cytomegalovirus exposure and HLA in healthy donors. With 1 base removed from V and 4 bases from J, the gap between germline ends came to 19 bases. The germline V gene has CDR1 SGHTA and CDR2 FQGNSA. The length of the CDR3 is 17 residues. Whole-study findings and limits: Among TCR beta chains, those listed as cytomegalovirus-associated numbered more than 150.

The chain employs TRBV7-2 and TRBJ1-2; a possible D gene is TRBD1 (6 bases). This sequence originates from a woman between 18 and 29 years old in good health and CMV-seronegative. Sequencing input: PBMCs. The CDR3 protein is CASSLDTPSAGAYGYTF. Here the CDR3 DNA reads TGTGCCAGCAGCTTAGATACCCCAAGTGCAGGGGCCTATGGCTACACCTTC.